These 21 T cell receptor beta chains came from one sample sequenced in a study of shared T cell receptors in the human thymus. Generated by immunoSEQ multiplex PCR, the TCRdb table keeps only in-frame clones and is missing some. This sample has hundreds of thousands of clones, with around 85% found just once. The same specimen was also included in a second study, on human thymus T cells.

Sequencing input: thymocytes. The receptors originated from a girl under two years old with a congenital heart defect.

This rearrangement joins TRBV28 to TRBJ2-1; unclear D gene. This CDR3 region has 13 residues. Germline V lookup: CDR1 MDHEN, CDR2 SYDVKM. Deletions cut 3 bases from V and 7 bases from J, with 10 bases between. Here the CDR3 reads CASSFYLTNEQFF. Here the CDR3 DNA reads TGTGCCAGCAGTTTCTACCTGACAAATGAGCAGTTCTTC.

CDR3 protein: CASSQDGRDLYQETQYF. DNA for the CDR3: TGCGCCAGCAGCCAAGATGGGCGGGACTTGTACCAAGAGACCCAGTACTTC. The chain has TRBV4-1 and TRBJ2-5, with a tentative D call TRBD2 (6 bases). The CDR3 sequence is 17 residues long. Germline CDR1 and CDR2: MGHRA and YSYEKL. V lost 0 bases to trimming and J lost 0 bases, with 14 bases between them.

This clone was seen only once. The chain is built from TRBV4-3 and TRBJ1-1; the D gene is possibly TRBD1 (5 bases). Trimming cost V 4 bases and J 4 bases, with 28 bases left between them. CDR1 is LGHNA, CDR2 YSLEER, per germline. This CDR3 has 19 residues. CDR3 sequence: CASSPKEWGSIPVLTEAFF. For the CDR3, the DNA is TGCGCCAGCAGCCCCAAAGAATGGGGCAGCATACCCGTACTCACTGAAGCTTTCTTT.

This clone has just a few counts. The chain couples TRBV19 to TRBJ1-2; D is undetermined. The CDR3 runs to 14 residues. Germline loops: CDR1 LNHDA, CDR2 SQIVND (reference sequence). Trimming stripped 2 bases from V and 2 bases from J, with 9 bases between. This chain's CDR3 is CASSINSENYGYTF. CDR3 DNA sequence: TGTGCCAGTAGTATAAACAGTGAGAACTATGGCTACACCTTC.

The chain combines TRBV18 with TRBJ2-3; D is uncertain. The CDR3 is made up of 14 amino acids. Trimming removed 1 base from V and 3 bases from J, with 8 bases in between. Germline V gives CDR1 KGHSH, CDR2 LQKENI. CDR3 in amino acids: CASSPRLATDTQYF. DNA for the CDR3: TGTGCCAGCTCACCACGACTGGCGACAGATACGCAGTATTTT. Using reference TRBV18 and TRBJ2-3 for the parts outside the CDR3, the full variable domain is NAGVMQNPRHLVRRRGQEARLRCSPMKGHSHVYWYRQLPEEGLKFMVYLQKENIIDESGMPKERFSAEFPKEGPSILRIQQVVRGDSAAYFCASSPRLATDTQYFGPGTRLTVL.

This clone was counted between two and nine times. This chain connects TRBV30 to TRBJ2-3; D might be TRBD2 (7 bases). The CDR3 length is 14 residues. Trimming removed 0 bases at V and 5 bases at J, with 12 bases between. CDR1 and CDR2 (germline): GTSNPN, SVGIG (reference sequence). Here the CDR3 reads CAWSVGGGGDTQYF. The CDR3 region has the DNA TGTGCCTGGAGTGTAGGCGGGGGCGGAGATACGCAGTATTTT.

V usage is TRBV2 and J usage is TRBJ2-5, with TRBD1 as a possible D gene (5 bases). Germline CDR1 SNHLY, CDR2 FYNNEI. This CDR3 has 13 amino acids. Between the trimmed V and J ends, which lost 6 bases and 5 bases, there was a span of 13 bases. The CDR3, as DNA: TGTGCCAGCAGCCCGACAGTGGACGAGACCCAGTACTTC. Its translation: CASSPTVDETQYF. The whole variable domain, filled in from reference TRBV2 and TRBJ2-5, reads EPEVTQTPSHQVTQMGQEVILRCVPISNHLYFYWYRQILGQKVEFLVSFYNNEISEKSEIFDDQFSVERPDGSNFTLKIRSTKLEDSAMYFCASSPTVDETQYFGPGTRLLVL.

The V gene is TRBV27, the J gene TRBJ2-7; 8 bases line up with TRBD1. There are 15 residues in the CDR3. The V segment lost 5 bases and the J segment 0 bases; nucleotides outside the gene matches: 6. CDR1 and CDR2 from the germline V gene are MNHEY and SMNVEV (reference sequence). The CDR3 nucleotides are TGTGCCAGCAGTCCAGGACAGGGCAGCTCCTACGAGCAGTACTTC. Translating it yields CASSPGQGSSYEQYF.

CDR3 bases: TGTGCCAGCAGTGAGGTAGCGGGGAAAAAGTACCAAGAGACCCAGTACTTC. As protein: CASSEVAGKKYQETQYF. The V call is TRBV6-1, the J call TRBJ2-5, with 8 bases that match TRBD2. J was trimmed by 0 bases and V by 3 bases; bases with no gene match: 9. The V gene's germline CDR1 is MNHNS and CDR2 SASEGT. The CDR3 contains 17 residues.

The rearrangement links TRBV11-2 to TRBJ2-3; 9 bases match TRBD1. The V gene's germline CDR1 is SGHAT and CDR2 FQNNGV. The length of the CDR3 is 15 residues. Unmatched junction bases numbered 4, after V lost 4 bases and J lost 2 bases. The CDR3 spells CASSSRDRDTDTQYF. The CDR3 nucleotides are TGTGCCAGCAGCTCCCGGGACAGGGACACAGATACGCAGTATTTT.

The chain recombines TRBV4-1 with TRBJ1-6; 9 nucleotides agree with TRBD1. The V gene's germline CDR1 is MGHRA and CDR2 YSYEKL. V lost 4 bases and J lost 7; bases outside the gene matches: 11. The CDR3 loop spans 17 amino acids. As DNA, the CDR3 is TGCGCCAGCAGCCCCCCTCGACAGGGGGATATGAATTCACCCCTCCACTTT. This translates into CASSPPRQGDMNSPLHF.

This chain links TRBV2 with TRBJ2-3; possibly TRBD2 for D (5 bases). Germline assignment: CDR1 SNHLY and CDR2 FYNNEI. V was clipped by 10 bases and J by 2 bases, with 13 bases between them. The CDR3 contains 13 residues. In DNA, the CDR3 is TGTGCCACCAACTCCGGACTCACAGATACGCAGTATTTT. This translates into CATNSGLTDTQYF.

This clone was observed a handful of times. The chain combines TRBV7-9 with TRBJ2-5, with D perhaps matching TRBD2 (6 bases). CDR1 SEHNR and CDR2 FQNEAQ come from the germline V gene (reference sequence). This CDR3 has 17 residues. Trimming pared 3 bases from V and 5 bases from J, leaving 22 bases between. Here the CDR3 reads CASSFARDPAGGETQYF. The CDR3 DNA is TGTGCCAGCAGCTTCGCCCGGGACCCTGCTGGGGGGGAGACCCAGTACTTC.

The V call is TRBV5-1, the J call TRBJ1-2; 7 bases map to TRBD1. Germline trimming cut 4 bases from V and 2 bases from J; bases unmatched to any gene: 11. Per germline, CDR1 SGHRS and CDR2 YFSETQ. This CDR3 region has 16 residues. The CDR3 loop is CASSASSGTANYGYTF. CDR3 DNA: TGCGCCAGCAGCGCGTCGTCCGGGACAGCAAACTATGGCTACACCTTC.

The gene calls are TRBV12-5 and TRBJ2-5; 8 positions match TRBD1. The germline gives CDR1 LGHNT, CDR2 FRNRAP. The CDR3 loop spans 17 amino acids. Trimming removed 1 base from V and 1 base from J; junction bases left unmatched: 8. CDR3 in amino acids: CASGLDRTGNRQETQYF. CDR3 in DNA: TGTGCTAGTGGTTTGGACAGGACAGGGAATCGCCAAGAGACCCAGTACTTC.

V usage is TRBV7-3 and J usage is TRBJ1-1; 8 bases line up with TRBD1. CDR1 and CDR2 (germline): SGHTA, FQGTGA. CDR3 size: 13 residues. Trimming took 4 bases from V and 7 from J; bases not matched to a gene: 5. Here the CDR3 reads CASSSTGEGEAFF. The CDR3 DNA is TGTGCCAGCAGCTCGACAGGGGAAGGTGAAGCTTTCTTT.

V and J are TRBV7-6 and TRBJ1-6; perhaps TRBD1 as D (6 bases). The CDR3 length is 18 residues. In germline, CDR1 is SGHVS, CDR2 FNYEAQ. V gave up 2 bases and J gave up 7 bases, with 21 bases separating them. CDR3 bases: TGTGCCAGCAGCTTATCGGGACAAGGCCCCGAGAGGAATTCACCCCTCCACTTT. Amino acid sequence: CASSLSGQGPERNSPLHF.

The chain joins TRBV6-5 to TRBJ2-5; 8 positions agree with TRBD1. Germline-derived CDR1 and CDR2 are MNHEY and SVGAGI. The ends lost 3 bases at V and 5 bases at J; junction bases unmatched: 11. This CDR3 has 16 amino acids. CDR3 in DNA: TGTGCCAGCAGTTATTCCAGGGGGCGCCCGGTGGAGACCCAGTACTTC. Translating it yields CASSYSRGRPVETQYF.

This clone is a singleton in its sample. The V and J genes are TRBV4-3 and TRBJ1-3; a possible D gene is TRBD1 (5 bases). Looked up from germline, CDR1 is LGHNA and CDR2 is YSLEER. The CDR3 has 17 residues. Trimming took off 4 bases at V and 0 bases at J, with 16 bases between the two ends. The CDR3 loop reads CASSPDYGGSSGNTIYF. The CDR3 region has the DNA TGCGCCAGCAGCCCAGATTATGGGGGGAGCTCTGGAAACACCATATATTTT.

The rearrangement links TRBV19 to TRBJ2-5; D might be TRBD2 (6 bases). This CDR3 is 14 amino acids long. Germline V gene lookup returns CDR1 LNHDA and CDR2 SQIVND (reference sequence). Trimming pared 8 bases from V and 4 bases from J, leaving 17 bases between. CDR3 region: CASRGGGVGETQYF. In DNA form, the CDR3 reads TGTGCCAGTCGGGGAGGAGGGGTTGGAGAGACCCAGTACTTC.

V gene TRBV5-6 combines with J gene TRBJ1-2; TRBD1 aligns across 11 bases. Germline CDR1 SGHDT, CDR2 YYEEEE. Trimming took 1 base from V and 5 from J; bases not matched to a gene: 4. The CDR3 covers 15 residues. The CDR3 loop reads CASSLTGTGGYGYTF. CDR3 DNA sequence: TGTGCCAGCAGCTTGACCGGGACAGGGGGTTATGGCTACACCTTC.